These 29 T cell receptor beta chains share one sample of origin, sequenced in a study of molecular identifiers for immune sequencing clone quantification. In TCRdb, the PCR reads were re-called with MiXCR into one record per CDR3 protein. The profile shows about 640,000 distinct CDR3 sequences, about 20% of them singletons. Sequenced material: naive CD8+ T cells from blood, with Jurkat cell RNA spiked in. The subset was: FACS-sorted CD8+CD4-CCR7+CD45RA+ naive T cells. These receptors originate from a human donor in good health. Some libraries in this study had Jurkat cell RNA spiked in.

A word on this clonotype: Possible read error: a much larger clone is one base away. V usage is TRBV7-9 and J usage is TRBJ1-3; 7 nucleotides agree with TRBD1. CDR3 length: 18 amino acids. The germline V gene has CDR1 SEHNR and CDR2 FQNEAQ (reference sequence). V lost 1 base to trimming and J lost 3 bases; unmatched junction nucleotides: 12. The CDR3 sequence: CASSLVIPGGFDGNTIYF. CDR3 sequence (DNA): TGTGCCAGCAGCTTAGTGATCCCAGGGGGTTTTGATGGAAACACCATATATTTT.

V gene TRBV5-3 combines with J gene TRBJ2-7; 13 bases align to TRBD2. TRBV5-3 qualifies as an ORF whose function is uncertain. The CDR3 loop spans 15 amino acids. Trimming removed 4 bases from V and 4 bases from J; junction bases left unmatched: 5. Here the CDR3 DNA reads TGTGCCAGAAGCGGGGGACTAGCGGGAAGGTACGAGCAGTACTTC. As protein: CARSGGLAGRYEQYF.

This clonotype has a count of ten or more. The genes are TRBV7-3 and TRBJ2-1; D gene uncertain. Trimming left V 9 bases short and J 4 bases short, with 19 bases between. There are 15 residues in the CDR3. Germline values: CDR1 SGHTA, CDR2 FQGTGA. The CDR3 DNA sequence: TGTGCCAGTAGTATCACCGGTGGACCTTACAATGAGCAGTTCTTC. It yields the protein CASSITGGPYNEQFF.

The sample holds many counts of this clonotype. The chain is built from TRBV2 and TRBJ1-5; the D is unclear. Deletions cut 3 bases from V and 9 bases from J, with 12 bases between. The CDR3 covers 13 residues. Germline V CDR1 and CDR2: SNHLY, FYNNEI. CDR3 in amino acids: CASSDQRDLPQHF. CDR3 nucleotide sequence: TGTGCCAGCAGTGACCAGCGGGATCTGCCCCAGCATTTT.

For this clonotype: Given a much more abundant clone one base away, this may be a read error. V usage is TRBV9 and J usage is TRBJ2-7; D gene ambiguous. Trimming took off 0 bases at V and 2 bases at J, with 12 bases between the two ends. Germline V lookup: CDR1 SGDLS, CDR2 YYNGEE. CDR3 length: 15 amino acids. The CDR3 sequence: CASSVVRLGTYEQYF. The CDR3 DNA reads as TGTGCCAGCAGCGTAGTACGACTGGGGACCTACGAGCAGTACTTC.

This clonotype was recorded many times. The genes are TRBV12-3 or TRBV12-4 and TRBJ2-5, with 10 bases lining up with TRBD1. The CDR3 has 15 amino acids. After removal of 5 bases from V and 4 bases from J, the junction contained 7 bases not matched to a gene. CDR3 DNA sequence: TGTGCCAGCAGTGGGGGACAGGGGACGGGAGAGACCCAGTACTTC. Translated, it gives CASSGGQGTGETQYF.

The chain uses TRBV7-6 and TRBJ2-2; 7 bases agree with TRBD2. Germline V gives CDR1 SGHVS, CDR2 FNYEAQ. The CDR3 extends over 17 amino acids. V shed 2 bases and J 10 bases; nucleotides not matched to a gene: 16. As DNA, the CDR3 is TGTGCCAGCAGCTTATGGTTATCGCGGGGGAAGGCCGTGGAGCTGTTTTTT. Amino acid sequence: CASSLWLSRGKAVELFF.

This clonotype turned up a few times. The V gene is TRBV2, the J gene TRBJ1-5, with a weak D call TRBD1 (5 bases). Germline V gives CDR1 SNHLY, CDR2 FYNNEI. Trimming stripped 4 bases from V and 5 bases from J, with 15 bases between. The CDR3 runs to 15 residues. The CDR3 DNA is TGTGCCAGCAGTGGTCGGGACGTGGGGGATCAGCCCCAGCATTTT. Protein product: CASSGRDVGDQPQHF.

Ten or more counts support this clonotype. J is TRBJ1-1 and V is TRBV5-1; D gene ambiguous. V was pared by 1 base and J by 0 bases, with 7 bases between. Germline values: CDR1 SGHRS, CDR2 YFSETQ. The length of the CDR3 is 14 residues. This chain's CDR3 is CASSLSAMNTEAFF. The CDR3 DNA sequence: TGCGCCAGCAGCTTGTCGGCCATGAACACTGAAGCTTTCTTT.

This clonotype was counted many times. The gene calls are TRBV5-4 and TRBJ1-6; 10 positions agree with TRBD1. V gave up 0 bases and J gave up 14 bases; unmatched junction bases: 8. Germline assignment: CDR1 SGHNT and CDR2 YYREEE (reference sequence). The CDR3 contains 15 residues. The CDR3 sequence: CASSLVGTGEETLHF. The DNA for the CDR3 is TGTGCCAGCAGCTTGGTCGGGACAGGGGAGGAGACCCTCCACTTT.

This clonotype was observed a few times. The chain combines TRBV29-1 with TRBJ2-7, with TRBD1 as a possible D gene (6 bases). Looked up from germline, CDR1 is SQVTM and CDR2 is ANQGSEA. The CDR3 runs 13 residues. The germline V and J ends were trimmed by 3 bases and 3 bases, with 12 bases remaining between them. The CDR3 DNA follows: TGCAGCGTTGAGGACGGGACAATCTACGAGCAGTACTTC. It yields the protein CSVEDGTIYEQYF.

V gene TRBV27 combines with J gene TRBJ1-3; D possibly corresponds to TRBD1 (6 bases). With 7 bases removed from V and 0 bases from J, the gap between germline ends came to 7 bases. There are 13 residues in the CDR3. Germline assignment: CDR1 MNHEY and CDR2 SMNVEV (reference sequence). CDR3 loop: CASKGVSGNTIYF. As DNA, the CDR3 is TGTGCCAGCAAGGGGGTCTCTGGAAACACCATATATTTT.

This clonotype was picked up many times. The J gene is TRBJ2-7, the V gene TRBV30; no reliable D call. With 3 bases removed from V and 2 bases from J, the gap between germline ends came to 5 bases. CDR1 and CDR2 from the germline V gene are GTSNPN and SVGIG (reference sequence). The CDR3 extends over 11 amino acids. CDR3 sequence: CAWSATYEQYF. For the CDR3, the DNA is TGTGCCTGGAGCGCAACCTACGAGCAGTACTTC.

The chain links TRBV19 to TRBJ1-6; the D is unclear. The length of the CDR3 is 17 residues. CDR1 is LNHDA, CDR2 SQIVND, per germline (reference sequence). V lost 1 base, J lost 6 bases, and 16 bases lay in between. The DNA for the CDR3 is TGTGCCAGTAGTATAGGACGGCCCGAAGCTTTTAATTCACCCCTCCACTTT. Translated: CASSIGRPEAFNSPLHF.

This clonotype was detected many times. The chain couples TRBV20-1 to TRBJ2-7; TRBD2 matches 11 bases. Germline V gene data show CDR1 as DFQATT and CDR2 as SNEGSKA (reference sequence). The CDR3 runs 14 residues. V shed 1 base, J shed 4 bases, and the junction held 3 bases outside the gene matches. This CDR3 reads CSARVLAGEYEQYF. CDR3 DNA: TGCAGTGCTAGAGTACTAGCGGGAGAATACGAGCAGTACTTC.

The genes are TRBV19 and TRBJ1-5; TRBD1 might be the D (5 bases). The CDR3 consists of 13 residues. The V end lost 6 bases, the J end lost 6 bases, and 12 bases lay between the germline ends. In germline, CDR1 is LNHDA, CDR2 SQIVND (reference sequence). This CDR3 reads CASRAGGGQPQHF. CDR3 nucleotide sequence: TGTGCCAGTAGGGCGGGGGGTGGTCAGCCCCAGCATTTT.

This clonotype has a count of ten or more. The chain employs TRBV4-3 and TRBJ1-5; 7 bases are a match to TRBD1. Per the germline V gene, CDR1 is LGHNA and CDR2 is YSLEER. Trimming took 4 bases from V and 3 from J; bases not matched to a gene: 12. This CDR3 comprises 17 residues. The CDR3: CASSRHRGLGANQPQHF. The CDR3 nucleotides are TGCGCCAGCAGCCGGCACAGGGGCCTCGGCGCCAATCAGCCCCAGCATTTT.

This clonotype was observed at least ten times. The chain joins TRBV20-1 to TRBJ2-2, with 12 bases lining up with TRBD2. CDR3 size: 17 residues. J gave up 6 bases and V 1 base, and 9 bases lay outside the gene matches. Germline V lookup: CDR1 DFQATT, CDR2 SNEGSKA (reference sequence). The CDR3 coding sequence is TGCAGTGCTAGAGGTCTAGCGGGAGGGCCTTTTTCCGGGGAGCTGTTTTTT. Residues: CSARGLAGGPFSGELFF.

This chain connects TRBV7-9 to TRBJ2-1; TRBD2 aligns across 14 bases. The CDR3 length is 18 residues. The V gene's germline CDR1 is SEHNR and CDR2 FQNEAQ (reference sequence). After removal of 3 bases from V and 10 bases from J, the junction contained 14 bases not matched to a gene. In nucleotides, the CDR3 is TGTGCCAGCAGCTTCGGACTAGCGGGGGGAGGCAATGATTGGGAGCAGTTCTTC. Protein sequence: CASSFGLAGGGNDWEQFF.

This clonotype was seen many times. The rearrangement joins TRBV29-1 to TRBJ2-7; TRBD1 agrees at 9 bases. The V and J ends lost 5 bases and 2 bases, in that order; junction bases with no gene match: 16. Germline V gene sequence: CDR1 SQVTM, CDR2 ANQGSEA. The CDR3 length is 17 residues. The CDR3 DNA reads TGCAGCGTTCGAACCCCTACAGGGGGCAGAACTGCCTACGAGCAGTACTTC. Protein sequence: CSVRTPTGGRTAYEQYF.

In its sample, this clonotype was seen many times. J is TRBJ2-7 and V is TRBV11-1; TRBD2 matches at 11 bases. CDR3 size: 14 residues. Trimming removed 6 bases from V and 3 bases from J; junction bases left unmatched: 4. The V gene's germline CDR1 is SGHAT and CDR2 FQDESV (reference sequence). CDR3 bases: TGTGCCAGCAGGCCTAGCGGGAGGCTCTACGAGCAGTACTTC. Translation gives CASRPSGRLYEQYF.

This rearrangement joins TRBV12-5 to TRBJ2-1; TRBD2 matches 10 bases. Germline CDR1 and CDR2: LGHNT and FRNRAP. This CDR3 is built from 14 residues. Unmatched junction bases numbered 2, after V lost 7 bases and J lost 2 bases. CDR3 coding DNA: TGTGCTAGTGATCTAGCGGGGGCCTACAATGAGCAGTTCTTC. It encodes CASDLAGAYNEQFF.

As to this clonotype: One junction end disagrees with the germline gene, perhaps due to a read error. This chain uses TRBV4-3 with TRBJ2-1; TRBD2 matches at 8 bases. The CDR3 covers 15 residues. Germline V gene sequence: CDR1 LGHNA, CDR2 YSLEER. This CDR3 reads CASSFRLANYNERFF. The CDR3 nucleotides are TGCGCCAGCAGCTTCAGACTAGCGAACTACAATGAGCGGTTCTTC.

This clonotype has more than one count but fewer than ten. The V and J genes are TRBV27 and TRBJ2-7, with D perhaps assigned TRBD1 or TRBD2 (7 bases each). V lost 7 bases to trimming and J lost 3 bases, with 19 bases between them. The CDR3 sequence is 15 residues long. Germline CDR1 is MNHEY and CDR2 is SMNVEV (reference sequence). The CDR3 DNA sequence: TGTGCCAGCAAAGCAGCAGGGGGGGTATACTACGAGCAGTACTTC. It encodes CASKAAGGVYYEQYF.

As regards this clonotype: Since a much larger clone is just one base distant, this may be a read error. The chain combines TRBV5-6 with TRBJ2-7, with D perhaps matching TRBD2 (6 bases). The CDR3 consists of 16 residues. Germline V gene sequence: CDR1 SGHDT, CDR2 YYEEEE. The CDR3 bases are TGTGCCAGCATCTTGGCCGTTGGAGGGGATTACTACGAGCAGTACTTC. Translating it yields CASILAVGGDYYEQYF.

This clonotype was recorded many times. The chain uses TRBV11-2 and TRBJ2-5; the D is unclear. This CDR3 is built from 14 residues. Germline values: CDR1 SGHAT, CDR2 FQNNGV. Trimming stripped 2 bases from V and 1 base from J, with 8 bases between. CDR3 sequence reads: CASSLTSVQETQYF. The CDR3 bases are TGTGCCAGCAGCTTAACAAGCGTCCAAGAGACCCAGTACTTC.

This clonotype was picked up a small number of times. The CDR3 DNA reads TGCGCCAGCAGCCAAGATCTGAGGAGGACCCCCCCCTACGAGCAGTACTTC. Encoded protein: CASSQDLRRTPPYEQYF. The chain employs TRBV4-3 and TRBJ2-7; D may be TRBD2 (5 bases). The CDR3 consists of 17 residues. The germline V and J ends were trimmed by 0 bases and 2 bases, with 17 bases remaining between them. CDR1 LGHNA and CDR2 YSLEER come from the germline V gene.

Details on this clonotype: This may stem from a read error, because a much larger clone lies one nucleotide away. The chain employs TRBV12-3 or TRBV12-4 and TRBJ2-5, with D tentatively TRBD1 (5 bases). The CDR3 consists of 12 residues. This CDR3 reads CAGSNTGETQYF. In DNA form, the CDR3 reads TGTGCCGGCAGTAACACAGGAGAGACCCAGTACTTC.

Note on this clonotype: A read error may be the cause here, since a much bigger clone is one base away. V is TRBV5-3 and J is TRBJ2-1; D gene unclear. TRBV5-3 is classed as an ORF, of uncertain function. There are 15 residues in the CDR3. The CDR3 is CASSLSTPSYSEQFF. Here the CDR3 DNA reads TGTGCCAGCAGCTTGAGCACTCCCTCCTACAGTGAGCAGTTCTTC.